The 10 T cell receptor beta chains reported below all come from one sample, sequenced in a study of blood T cell repertoires in COVID-19. Some clones are missing from TCRdb's copy, which holds only in-frame ones; the method was immunoSEQ multiplex PCR. The table records tens of thousands of clones, more than 75% of them present only once. Sequenced material: peripheral blood. Receptors were obtained from a woman older than 75 with acute or convalescent COVID-19.

V gene TRBV7-8 combines with J gene TRBJ2-1, with a tentative D call TRBD2 (6 bases). Trimming removed 1 base from V and 0 bases from J, with 10 bases in between. This CDR3 has 16 residues. Germline CDR1 SGHVS, CDR2 FQNEAQ. CDR3 DNA: TGTGCCAGCAGCTTAGATGGGGGGAGCTCCTACAATGAGCAGTTCTTC. It codes for CASSLDGGSSYNEQFF.

The rearrangement uses TRBV12-3 or TRBV12-4 and TRBJ1-3; a weak D match, TRBD1 (5 bases). The CDR3 is 12 amino acids. The V gene lost 6 bases and the J gene lost 4 bases, with 7 bases spanning the gap. The CDR3 here is CASRKGGNTIYF. The CDR3 nucleotides are TGTGCCAGCAGAAAGGGGGGAAACACCATATATTTT.

The V and J genes are TRBV27 and TRBJ2-3; TRBD2 agrees at 8 bases. V was clipped by 7 bases and J by 1 base; unmatched bases: 13. In germline, CDR1 is MNHEY, CDR2 SMNVEV (reference sequence). CDR3 size: 17 residues. The CDR3 nucleotides are TGTGCCAGCAATAGGGCGGGAATGACTAGCGGCACAGATACGCAGTATTTT. It is translated as CASNRAGMTSGTDTQYF.

The chain recombines TRBV18 with TRBJ1-4; TRBD1 aligns across 7 bases. The CDR3 extends over 16 amino acids. Germline V gene lookup returns CDR1 KGHSH and CDR2 LQKENI. Trimming took 6 bases from V and 3 from J; bases not matched to a gene: 10. The CDR3 region is CASSIYSGTANEKLFF. CDR3 nucleotides: TGTGCCAGCTCGATCTATTCCGGGACAGCTAATGAAAAACTGTTTTTT.

The chain couples TRBV18 to TRBJ2-3; weak D call: TRBD1 (5 bases). The V end lost 3 bases, the J end lost 2 bases, and 9 bases lay between the germline ends. Per the germline V gene, CDR1 is KGHSH and CDR2 is LQKENI. The CDR3 totals 14 residues. Here the CDR3 DNA reads TGTGCCAGCTCACCCAGGGCCGACACAGATACGCAGTATTTT. Protein product: CASSPRADTDTQYF.

This chain links TRBV5-1 with TRBJ2-1; 9 positions agree with TRBD2. The CDR3 runs 15 residues. Germline trimming cut 3 bases from V and 8 bases from J; bases unmatched to any gene: 9. The germline V gene encodes CDR1 SGHRS and CDR2 YFSETQ. The CDR3 protein is CASSSLGSGSDEQFF. The CDR3 DNA sequence: TGCGCCAGCAGCTCGTTAGGTAGCGGGAGTGATGAGCAGTTCTTC.

In its sample, this clone was seen once. V usage is TRBV29-1 and J usage is TRBJ1-2; D call uncertain. Germline CDR1 reads SQVTM; CDR2 reads ANQGSEA. The CDR3 loop spans 12 amino acids. The V end lost 8 bases, the J end lost 2 bases, and 12 bases lay between the germline ends. CDR3 amino acids: CSSVAPNYGYTF. The CDR3, as DNA: TGCAGCTCCGTGGCCCCCAACTATGGCTACACCTTC.

Only one count was recorded for this clone. The J gene is TRBJ2-7, the V gene TRBV7-2; 9 bases agree with TRBD2. The V and J ends lost 0 bases and 5 bases, in that order; junction bases with no gene match: 5. Germline lookup yields CDR1 SGHTA and CDR2 FQGNSA. The CDR3 extends over 15 amino acids. CDR3 region: CASSLASGGLNEQYF. CDR3 nucleotide sequence: TGTGCCAGCAGCTTAGCCAGCGGGGGGCTAAACGAGCAGTACTTC.

The V and J genes are TRBV19 and TRBJ1-5; the match to TRBD1 covers 8 bases. J lost 2 bases, V lost 7 bases, and 16 bases had no gene match. This CDR3 has 18 residues. Germline values: CDR1 LNHDA, CDR2 SQIVND (reference sequence). Here the CDR3 DNA reads TGTGCCAGTACCCAAACCGGACAGGGAAGGATGGGCAATCAGCCCCAGCATTTT. Translation: CASTQTGQGRMGNQPQHF.

CDR3 sequence: CASRKQNTEAFF. As DNA, the CDR3 is TGTGCCAGCAGGAAACAAAACACTGAAGCTTTCTTT. V usage is TRBV12-3 or TRBV12-4 and J usage is TRBJ1-1; no firm D call. This CDR3 is 12 amino acids long. The ends were cut back, 6 bases at V and 2 bases at J, with 7 bases in the middle.